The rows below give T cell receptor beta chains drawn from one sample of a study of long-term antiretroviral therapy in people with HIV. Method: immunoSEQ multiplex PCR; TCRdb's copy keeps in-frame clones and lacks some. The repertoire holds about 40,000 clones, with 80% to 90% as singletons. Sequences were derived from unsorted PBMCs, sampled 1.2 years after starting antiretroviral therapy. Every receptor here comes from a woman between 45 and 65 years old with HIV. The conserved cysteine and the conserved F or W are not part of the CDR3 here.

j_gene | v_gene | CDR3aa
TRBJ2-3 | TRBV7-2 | ASSSTPGPGTDTQY
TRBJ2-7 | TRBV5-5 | ASSFSGEQY
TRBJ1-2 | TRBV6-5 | ASSKGQGGYGYT
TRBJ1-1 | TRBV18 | ASSPRGEARTEAF
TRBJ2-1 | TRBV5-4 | ASSPDRNEQF
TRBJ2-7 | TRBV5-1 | ASSLASTSRVYEQY
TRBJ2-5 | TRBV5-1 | ASRWPPETQY
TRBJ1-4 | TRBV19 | ASSMGGGFNEKLF
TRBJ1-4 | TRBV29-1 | SVQGAVNEKLF
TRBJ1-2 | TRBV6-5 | ASSPGQGVFYGYT
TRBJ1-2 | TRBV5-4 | ASSRAGVNYGYT
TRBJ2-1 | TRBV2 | ASTLPGGVEQF
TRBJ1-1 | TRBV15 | ATSSWGQGDTEAF
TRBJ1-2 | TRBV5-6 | ASSLRGEDYGYT
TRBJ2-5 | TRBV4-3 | ASSQARTSGGATQY
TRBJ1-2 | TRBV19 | ASSWTAYGYT
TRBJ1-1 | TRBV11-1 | ASSLAAGEAF
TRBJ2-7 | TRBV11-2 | ASSLTPIEQY
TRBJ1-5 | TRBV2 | ASNSGGPNQPQH
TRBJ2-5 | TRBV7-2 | ASSPAGTYQETQY
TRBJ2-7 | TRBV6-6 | ASSRNVGDSYEQY
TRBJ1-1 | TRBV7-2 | ASSLAENTEAF
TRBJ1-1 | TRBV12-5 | ASHLRGADTEAF
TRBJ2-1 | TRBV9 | ASGGSYNEQF
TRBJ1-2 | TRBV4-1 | ASTRSGTVKTIDLSSYGYT
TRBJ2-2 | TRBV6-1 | ASRELGRSTSGGMF
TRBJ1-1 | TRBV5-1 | ASSQPRGTEAF
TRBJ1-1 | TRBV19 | ASSPGGTGASGTEAF
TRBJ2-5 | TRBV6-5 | ASSLAGGIVETQY
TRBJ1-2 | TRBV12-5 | ASGLVRGQGAQNYGYT
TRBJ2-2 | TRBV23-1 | ASSPALGELF
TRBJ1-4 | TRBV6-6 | ASSYSGEKLF
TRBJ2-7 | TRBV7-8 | ASSLLAHPYEQY
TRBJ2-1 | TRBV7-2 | ASSLVGEQF
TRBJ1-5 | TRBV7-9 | ASSLGGGGQPQH
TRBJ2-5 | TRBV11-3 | ASSPPTNHKGVVWETQY
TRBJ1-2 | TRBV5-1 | ASSLAGGQILSGYT
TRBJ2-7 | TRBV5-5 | ASSLVTRGAGIYEQY
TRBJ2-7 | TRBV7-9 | ASSSPGQGGPYEQY
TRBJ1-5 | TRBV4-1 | ASSYEDREFQPQH
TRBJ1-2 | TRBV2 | ASSVTTGAANYGYT
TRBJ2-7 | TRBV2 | ASRGGQRGADEQY
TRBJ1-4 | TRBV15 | ATSREALATNEKLF
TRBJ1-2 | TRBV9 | ASSVGAGGSYGYT
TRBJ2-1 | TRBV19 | ASSEGQGEVLNEQF
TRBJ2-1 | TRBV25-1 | ASSSPEESEQF
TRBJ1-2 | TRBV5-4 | ASSLGRDYGYT
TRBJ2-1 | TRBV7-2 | ASSLGLDWNEQF
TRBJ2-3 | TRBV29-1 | SVEDRDRGELGTDTQY
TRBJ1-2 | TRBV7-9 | ASSPHTPNYGYT
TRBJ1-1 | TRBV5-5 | ASSLYLTEAF
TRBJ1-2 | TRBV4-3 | ASSQALKQGARGYT
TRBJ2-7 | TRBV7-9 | ASSAGQGTKQY
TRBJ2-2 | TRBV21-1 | ASILLARVGNTGELF
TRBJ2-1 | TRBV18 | ASSPQKLAGPNEQF
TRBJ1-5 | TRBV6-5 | ASSFTGPNQPQH
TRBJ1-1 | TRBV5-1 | ASSLPTGLIPEAF
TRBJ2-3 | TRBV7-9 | ASRPPRGTDTQY
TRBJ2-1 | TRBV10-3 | AIRDRVDNEQF